These 6 T cell receptor beta chains were sequenced from one sample in a study of blood T cell repertoires in COVID-19 (dated by TCRdb to between 2020 and 2021). Library preparation used the immunoSEQ multiplex PCR assay. TCRdb obtained this table from immuneACCESS and retained in-frame rearrangements with V and J assigned. These tables miss some clones; where compared with another copy, unresolved V genes account for less than half of the shortfall, and the remainder is unexplained. Across this sample there are about 410,000 clones, with 89% seen only once. Approximately 1.5% of the sample rests with the top ten. The specimen sequenced was peripheral blood. All receptors come from a woman in her thirties or forties with COVID-19, enrolled during active disease.

The chain carries TRBV5-1 and TRBJ2-2; possibly TRBD1 for D (5 bases). With 4 bases removed from V and 1 base from J, the gap between germline ends came to 11 bases. This CDR3 has 15 residues. Germline V gene data show CDR1 as SGHRS and CDR2 as YFSETQ. This CDR3 is CASSGNTGNTGELFF. The DNA of the CDR3 is TGCGCCAGCAGCGGAAATACAGGGAACACCGGGGAGCTGTTTTTT.

This clone was detected a few times. The V gene is TRBV6-2 or TRBV6-3, the J gene TRBJ1-2; D gene uncertain. The CDR3 runs 11 residues. The germline V gene encodes CDR1 MNHEY and CDR2 SVGEGT. Trimming took 5 bases from V and 7 from J, leaving 8 bases between them. CDR3 amino acids: CASSPPGGYTF. The CDR3 DNA sequence: TGTGCCAGCAGTCCCCCGGGTGGCTACACCTTC.

The chain links TRBV3-1 (or the pseudogene TRBV3-2) to TRBJ2-3; 8 bases agree with TRBD2. The CDR3 covers 16 residues. CDR1 and CDR2 from the germline V gene are LGHDT and YNNKEL (reference sequence). V was pared by 0 bases and J by 1 base, with 3 bases of the junction left unmatched. Here the CDR3 DNA reads TGTGCCAGCAGCCAAGATCGAGCGGGGGGCACAGATACGCAGTATTTT. It specifies CASSQDRAGGTDTQYF.

J is TRBJ2-1 and V is TRBV30; the D gene is possibly TRBD1 (6 bases). V lost 2 bases, J lost 4 bases, and 21 bases lay in between. This CDR3 comprises 17 residues. Germline V gene sequence: CDR1 GTSNPN, CDR2 SVGIG (reference sequence). The CDR3 nucleotides are TGTGCCTGGAGTTCCTGGTTGAGGGGGAATCCTTACAATGAGCAGTTCTTC. Translation gives CAWSSWLRGNPYNEQFF. Using reference TRBV30 and TRBJ2-1 for the parts outside the CDR3, the full variable domain is SQTIHQWPATLVQPVGSPLSLECTVEGTSNPNLYWYRQAAGRGLQLLFYSVGIGQISSEVPQNLSASRPQDRQFILSSKKLLLSDSGFYLCAWSSWLRGNPYNEQFFGPGTRLTVL.

V usage is TRBV19 and J usage is TRBJ1-5; 7 bases fit TRBD1. V shed 5 bases, J shed 1 base, and the junction held 5 bases outside the gene matches. Germline V CDR1 and CDR2: LNHDA, SQIVND (reference sequence). The CDR3 sequence is 15 residues long. The CDR3 bases are TGTGCCAGTAGTGCCGGGACAGCCAGCAATCAGCCCCAGCATTTT. This gives the protein CASSAGTASNQPQHF. Filled out from reference TRBV19 and TRBJ1-5, the complete variable domain reads DGGITQSPKYLFRKEGQNVTLSCEQNLNHDAMYWYRQDPGQGLRLIYYSQIVNDFQKGDIAEGYSVSREKKESFPLTVTSAQKNPTAFYLCASSAGTASNQPQHFGDGTRLSIL.

This rearrangement joins TRBV28 to TRBJ1-1; 8 positions match TRBD1. Trimming took 6 bases from V and 3 from J; bases not matched to a gene: 6. CDR3 length equals 14 residues. CDR1 is MDHEN and CDR2 is SYDVKM in the germline V gene. Here the CDR3 DNA reads TGTGCCAGCAGGGGGGAGACAGGGGACACTGAAGCTTTCTTT. It translates to CASRGETGDTEAFF.